This passage covers 7 T cell receptor beta chains from one sample sequenced in a study of CD8+ T cells in alopecia areata. Noted treatment: oral pan-JAK inhibitor, 5-10 mg twice daily. The authors extracted RNA and reverse transcribed it into cDNA as the sequencing template. Using immunoSEQ multiplex PCR, the repertoire was profiled, and TCRdb retains in-frame clones only, with some absent. The sample lists approximately 210,000 clones, 55% to 70% occurring once. Sequencing used CD4+ T cells sorted from blood, obtained at week 4, from a patient treated with tofacitinib. These receptor sequences come from a human donor with alopecia areata.

DNA of the CDR3: TGTGCCAGCAGCCCCGGGACTAGCGGGGCCTACAATGAGCAGTTCTTC. Translated: CASSPGTSGAYNEQFF. The chain combines TRBV7-2 with TRBJ2-1; 13 nucleotides line up with TRBD2. From germline, CDR1 is SGHTA and CDR2 FQGNSA. The CDR3 spans 16 residues. V shed 5 bases and J 2 bases; nucleotides not matched to a gene: 3.

The rearrangement uses TRBV4-3 and TRBJ2-7; D might be TRBD1 (6 bases). CDR1 and CDR2 (germline): LGHNA, YSLEER. The CDR3 runs 14 residues. V was shortened by 0 bases and J by 3 bases, with 9 bases between the two germline ends. The CDR3: CASSQDWTVYEQYF. CDR3 nucleotides: TGCGCCAGCAGCCAAGATTGGACAGTCTACGAGCAGTACTTC.

This chain links TRBV6-6 with TRBJ2-5, with 9 bases aligning to TRBD2. Germline V gene lookup returns CDR1 MNHNY and CDR2 SVGAGI (reference sequence). Germline trimming cut 6 bases from V and 1 base from J; bases unmatched to any gene: 9. The CDR3 covers 16 residues. CDR3: CASSPFAGGAQETQYF. DNA of the CDR3: TGTGCCAGCAGCCCGTTTGCGGGGGGGGCCCAAGAGACCCAGTACTTC.

The chain is built from TRBV29-1 and TRBJ1-2; possible D gene TRBD1, 5 bases. The CDR3 consists of 13 residues. Germline CDR1 reads SQVTM; CDR2 reads ANQGSEA. Trimming removed 6 bases from V and 2 bases from J, with 13 bases in between. The CDR3 DNA sequence: TGCAGCGTCAAGGGGACGGAAAACTATGGCTACACCTTC. The encoded protein is CSVKGTENYGYTF.

The CDR3: CASRGVVEQPQHF. The DNA of the CDR3 is TGTGCCAGCAGGGGCGTTGTGGAGCAGCCCCAGCATTTT. The chain links TRBV2 to TRBJ1-5; the D is unclear. The CDR3 runs to 13 residues. V lost 6 bases and J 7 bases, leaving 13 bases between the germline ends. Germline-derived CDR1 and CDR2 are SNHLY and FYNNEI.

This chain connects TRBV4-1 to TRBJ1-5; perhaps TRBD1 as D (5 bases). Germline V lookup: CDR1 MGHRA, CDR2 YSYEKL. The V end was cut by 1 base, the J end by 1 base, with 14 bases between. The CDR3 spans 17 residues. In DNA, the CDR3 is TGCGCCAGCAGCCAAGTTCCCATGGGACGGAGCAATCAGCCCCAGCATTTT. This codes for CASSQVPMGRSNQPQHF.

This clone was counted between two and nine times. The chain is built from TRBV7-9 and TRBJ1-2, with D possibly being TRBD1 (5 bases). Trimming took off 4 bases at V and 7 bases at J, with 13 bases between the two ends. Germline V gene sequence: CDR1 SEHNR, CDR2 FQNEAQ (reference sequence). The CDR3 has 13 amino acids. In DNA form, the CDR3 reads TGTGCCAGCAGCTCCACAGAGGGACGTGGCTACACCTTC. This translates into CASSSTEGRGYTF. The full variable domain, its missing parts supplied by reference TRBV7-9 and TRBJ1-2, is DTGVSQNPRHKITKRGQNVTFRCDPISEHNRLYWYRQTLGQGPEFLTYFQNEAQLEKSRLLSDRFSAERPKGSFSTLEIQRTEQGDSAMYLCASSSTEGRGYTFGSGTRLTVV.